This TCR beta chain derives from a study of cytomegalovirus exposure and HLA in healthy donors. PCR involved 60 Vbeta and 13 Jbeta primers. The method was immunoSEQ multiplex PCR; TCRdb's version includes in-frame clones alone and lacks a portion of them. Of under 200,000 clones listed, approximately 81% are singletons. Points on this clone: Its antigen is still unknown.

Study-wide findings and caveats: High specificity and sensitivity for cytomegalovirus status were reported for the classifier. Among the most significant clusters, several appeared linked to common viral pathogens in a later analysis.

Germline trimming cut 1 base from V and 4 bases from J; bases unmatched to any gene: 5. CDR1 is SQVTM, CDR2 ANQGSEA, per germline. There are 14 residues in the CDR3. Specimen: PBMCs. The chain links TRBV29-1 to TRBJ1-2, with TRBD1 matching 8 bases. The clonotype comes from a woman between 45 and 60 years old in good health and CMV-seronegative. CDR3: CSVEGTGLGYGYTF. CDR3 in DNA: TGCAGCGTTGAAGGGACAGGGCTTGGCTATGGCTACACCTTC.